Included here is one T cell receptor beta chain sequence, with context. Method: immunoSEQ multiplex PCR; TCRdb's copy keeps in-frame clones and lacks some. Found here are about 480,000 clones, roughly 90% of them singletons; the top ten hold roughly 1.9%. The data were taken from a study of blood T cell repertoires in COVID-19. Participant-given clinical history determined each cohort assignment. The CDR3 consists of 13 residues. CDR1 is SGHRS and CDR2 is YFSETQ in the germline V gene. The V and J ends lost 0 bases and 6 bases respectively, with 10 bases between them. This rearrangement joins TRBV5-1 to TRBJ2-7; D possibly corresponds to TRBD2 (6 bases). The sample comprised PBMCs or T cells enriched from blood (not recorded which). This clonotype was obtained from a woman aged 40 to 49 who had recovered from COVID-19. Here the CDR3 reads CASSLAQEGEQYF. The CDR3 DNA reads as TGCGCCAGCAGCTTGGCTCAGGAGGGCGAGCAGTACTTC.